The sequence of this TCR beta chain was determined in a study of PD-1 blockade in classical Hodgkin lymphoma. On the study more broadly: Patients received nivolumab 3 mg/kg intravenously every 2 weeks.

General observations from the study: Differences between repertoires have undefined causes, possibly disease activity or prior therapy. Newly diagnosed patients were reported to start with lower TCR diversity than healthy donors.

Germline V lookup: CDR1 SEHNR, CDR2 FQNEAQ (reference sequence). Trimming pared 1 base from V and 0 bases from J, leaving 7 bases between. The CDR3 is 15 amino acids. Comments on this clone: Its antigen is not known.

Each patient relapsed following autologous stem cell transplantation, and prior brentuximab vedotin exposure differed. Using magnetic negative selection, the CD4+ T cells were separated out of thawed PBMCs. Patients' outcomes at their best amounted to complete response, partial response or progressive disease. The repertoire was sequenced with immunoSEQ multiplex PCR; TCRdb's copy has only in-frame clones and lacks some. This table holds 10,000 to 15,000 clones, 65% to 85% found once. V usage is TRBV7-9 and J usage is TRBJ2-1; D possibly corresponds to TRBD2 (6 bases). The material was CD4+ T cells from blood, obtained at baseline. The sequence derives from a human donor with classical Hodgkin lymphoma. CDR3 in amino acids: CASSLDGGSYNEQFF. The CDR3 DNA reads as TGTGCCAGCAGCTTAGACGGGGGCTCCTACAATGAGCAGTTCTTC.